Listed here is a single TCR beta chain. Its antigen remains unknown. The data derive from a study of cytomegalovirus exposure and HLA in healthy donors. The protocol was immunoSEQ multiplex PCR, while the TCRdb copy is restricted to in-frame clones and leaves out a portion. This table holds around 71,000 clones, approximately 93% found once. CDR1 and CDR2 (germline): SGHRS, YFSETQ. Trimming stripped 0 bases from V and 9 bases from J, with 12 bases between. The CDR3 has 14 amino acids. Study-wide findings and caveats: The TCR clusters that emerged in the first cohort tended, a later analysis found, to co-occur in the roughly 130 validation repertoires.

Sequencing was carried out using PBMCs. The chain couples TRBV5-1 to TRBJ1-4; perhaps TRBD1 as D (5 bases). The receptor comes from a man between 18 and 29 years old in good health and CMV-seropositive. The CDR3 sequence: CASSLGQNRKKLFF. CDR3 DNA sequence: TGCGCCAGCAGCTTGGGACAGAATAGGAAAAAACTGTTTTTT.